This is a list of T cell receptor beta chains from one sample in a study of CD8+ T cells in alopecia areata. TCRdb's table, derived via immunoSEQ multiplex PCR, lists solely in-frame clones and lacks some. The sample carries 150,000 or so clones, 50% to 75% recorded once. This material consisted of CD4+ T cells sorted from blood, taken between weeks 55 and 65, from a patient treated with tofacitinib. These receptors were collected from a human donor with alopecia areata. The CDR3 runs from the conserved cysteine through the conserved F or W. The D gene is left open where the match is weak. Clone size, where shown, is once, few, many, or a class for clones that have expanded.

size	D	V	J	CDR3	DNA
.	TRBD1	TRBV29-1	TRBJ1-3	CSVVTLHPGQGSGNTIYF	TGCAGCGTTGTAACTCTACATCCGGGACAGGGCTCTGGAAACACCATATATTTT
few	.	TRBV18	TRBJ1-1	CASSPQAGYTEAFF	TGTGCCAGCTCACCACAAGCGGGCTACACTGAAGCTTTCTTT
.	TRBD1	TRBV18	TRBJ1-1	CASSPDRGDTEAFF	TGTGCCAGCTCACCGGACAGGGGCGACACTGAAGCTTTCTTT
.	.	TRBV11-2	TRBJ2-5	CASSLVFPVAVTQYF	TGTGCCAGCAGCTTAGTTTTCCCCGTGGCGGTGACCCAGTACTTC
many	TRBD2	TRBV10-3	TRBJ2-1	CAIRGDPTWGQFF	TGTGCCATACGGGGGGACCCCACGTGGGGGCAGTTCTTC
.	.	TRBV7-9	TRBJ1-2	CASSLAQAGGYTF	TGTGCCAGCAGCTTAGCTCAGGCAGGTGGCTACACCTTC
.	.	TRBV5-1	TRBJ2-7	CASSLETRSRSYEQYF	TGCGCCAGCAGCTTGGAAACACGGTCGAGGTCCTACGAGCAGTACTTC
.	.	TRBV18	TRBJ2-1	CASSPPASYNEQFF	TGTGCCAGCTCACCACCTGCCAGTTACAATGAGCAGTTCTTC
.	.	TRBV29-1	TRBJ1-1	CSEGRCTEAFF	TGCAGCGAGGGACGGTGCACTGAAGCTTTCTTT
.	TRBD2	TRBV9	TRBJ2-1	CASSAAGGRTEQFF	TGTGCCAGCAGCGCGGCGGGGGGGCGAACTGAGCAGTTCTTC
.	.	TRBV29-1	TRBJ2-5	CSVGGNQETQYF	TGCAGCGTTGGGGGGAATCAAGAGACCCAGTACTTC
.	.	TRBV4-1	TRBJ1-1	CASSQDAASLNTEAFF	TGCGCCAGCAGCCAAGATGCCGCCAGTTTGAACACTGAAGCTTTCTTT
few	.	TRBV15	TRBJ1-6	CATSRDRANSPLHF	TGTGCCACCAGCAGAGATCGAGCGAATTCACCCCTCCACTTT
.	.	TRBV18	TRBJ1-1	CASGGFRTEAFF	TGTGCCAGCGGGGGTTTTCGCACTGAAGCTTTCTTT
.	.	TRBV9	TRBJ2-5	CASSVQGSQETQYF	TGTGCCAGCAGCGTCCAGGGCTCCCAAGAGACCCAGTACTTC
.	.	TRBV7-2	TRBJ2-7	CASSIPQGVPSYEQYF	TGTGCCAGCAGCATTCCTCAAGGGGTCCCCTCCTACGAGCAGTACTTC